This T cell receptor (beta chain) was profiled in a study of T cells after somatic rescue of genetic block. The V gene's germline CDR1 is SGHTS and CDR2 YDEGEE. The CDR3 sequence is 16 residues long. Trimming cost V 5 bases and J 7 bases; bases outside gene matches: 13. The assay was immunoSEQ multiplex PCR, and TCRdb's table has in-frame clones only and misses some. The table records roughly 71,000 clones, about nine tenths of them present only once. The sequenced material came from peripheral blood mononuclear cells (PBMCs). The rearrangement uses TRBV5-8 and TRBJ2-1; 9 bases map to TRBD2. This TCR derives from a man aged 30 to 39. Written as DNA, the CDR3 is TGTGCCAGCAGGAGGCCATCGGGAGCGGGAGGTAATGAGCAGTTCTTC. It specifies CASRRPSGAGGNEQFF.